The rows below give T cell receptor beta chains drawn from one sample of a study of blood T cell repertoires in COVID-19. Profiling relied on immunoSEQ multiplex PCR, and the TCRdb table lists in-frame clones only, not all of them. The table shows 150,000 to 200,000 clones, with 90% occurring only once. The material sequenced was peripheral blood. Every receptor here comes from a man in his 60s with active or convalescent COVID-19. Each CDR3 is given with its conserved first and last residue. The D gene is left open where the match is weak. Size values are once, few and many counts, or a class for expanded clones, and some rows have none.

j_call clone_size v_call d_call cdr3_nt cdr3_aa
TRBJ1-4 once TRBV10-1 - TGCGCCAGCAGGTCTCAGGGATCCCAGGCAACTAATGAAAAACTGTTTTTT CASRSQGSQATNEKLFF
TRBJ1-3 - TRBV6-6 TRBD1 TGTGCCAGCAGTTACGGGGGACAGGGAGGAAACACCATATATTTT CASSYGGQGGNTIYF
TRBJ2-3 - TRBV19 - TGTGCCAGACCGCCTCGGCAGGGTACAGATACGCAGTATTTT CARPPRQGTDTQYF
TRBJ1-1 - TRBV2 TRBD1 TGTGCCAGCAGCGCAGGGGGCGTATTAACTGAAGCTTTCTTT CASSAGGVLTEAFF
TRBJ1-4 - TRBV27 TRBD1 TGTGCCAGCAGTACAGGGGGCGCTGGTGAAAAACTGTTTTTT CASSTGGAGEKLFF
TRBJ2-1 - TRBV6-1 TRBD2 TGTGCCAGCAGTGCCCAACCAGGACTAGCGGGAGGAGCCCGTCAAAATGAGCAGTTCTTC CASSAQPGLAGGARQNEQFF
TRBJ2-7 - TRBV25-1 - TGTGCCAGCAGTGCCTACAAGGGGGGGGCCTACGAGCAGTACTTC CASSAYKGGAYEQYF
TRBJ2-1 - TRBV5-1 TRBD2 TGCGCCAGCAGCCCCACGGGAGGATTCAATGAGCAGTTCTTC CASSPTGGFNEQFF
TRBJ1-1 - TRBV19 - TGTGCCAGTAGGGGCCGATGGTTGGGCAACACTGAAGCTTTCTTT CASRGRWLGNTEAFF
TRBJ2-3 - TRBV3-1/TRBV3-2 - TGTGCCAGCAGCCAAATAGATTCCACAGATACGCAGTATTTT CASSQIDSTDTQYF
TRBJ2-3 - TRBV5-1 TRBD1 TGCGCCAGCAGCTTGGGTGACAGGGAGAGAGATACGCAGTATTTT CASSLGDRERDTQYF
TRBJ2-4 - TRBV5-1 TRBD1 TGCGCCAGCAGTCTCGAGCCAGGGGGCCAAAACATTCAGTACTTC CASSLEPGGQNIQYF
TRBJ1-6 - TRBV5-6 - TGTGCCAGCAGCCATAACATGGTGTGGCCCTATAATTCACCCCTCCACTTT CASSHNMVWPYNSPLHF
TRBJ1-6 - TRBV5-1 - TGCGCCAGCAGCTTCGACAGCCCTTCACCCCTCCACTTT CASSFDSPSPLHF
TRBJ2-1 once TRBV2 TRBD2 TGTGCCAGCAGTGAATGGCGATTTTCTAGCGGGAGATACTATGAGCAGTTCTTC CASSEWRFSSGRYYEQFF
TRBJ1-5 - TRBV19 TRBD1 TGTGCCAGTGCCGGGACAGGAGGCCAGCCCCAGCATTTT CASAGTGGQPQHF
TRBJ1-4 - TRBV19 TRBD1 TGTGCCAGTAGTTCGGACAGGCCGCATATGTTTTTT CASSSDRPHMFF
TRBJ2-7 - TRBV5-5 - TGTGCCAGCAGCCCCTTGGACAGCTACGAGCAGTACTTC CASSPLDSYEQYF
TRBJ1-1 - TRBV6-5 - TGTGCCAGCAGTTACTCCAGGGTCACTGAAGCTTTCTTT CASSYSRVTEAFF
TRBJ1-3 - TRBV9 - TGTGCCAGCAGCGTAGGAGGGGACACGGGAAACACCATATATTTT CASSVGGDTGNTIYF
TRBJ2-5 - TRBV6-5 TRBD2 TGTGCCAGCAGTTACAGGCTAGCGGGGGCCCAAGAGACCCAGTACTTC CASSYRLAGAQETQYF
TRBJ2-7 - TRBV5-4 - TGTGCCAGCAGCTTGTCCCCCACAGGGTCCCACTACGAGCAGTACTTC CASSLSPTGSHYEQYF
TRBJ2-3 - TRBV5-4 TRBD2 TGTGCCAGCAGCTCAAGACTAGCGGGGAATACGCAGTATTTT CASSSRLAGNTQYF
TRBJ2-7 - TRBV15 TRBD2 TGTGCCACCAGCACGCTAGCGGAGACCTACGAGCAGTACTTC CATSTLAETYEQYF
TRBJ1-1 - TRBV19 - TGTGCCAGTAGTTCGGGGGGATCGGGACGAAACACTGAAGCTTTCTTT CASSSGGSGRNTEAFF
TRBJ1-2 - TRBV6-5 TRBD1 TGTGCCAGCAGCCGAGACAGGGGTCGGGGCTACACCTTC CASSRDRGRGYTF
TRBJ2-1 - TRBV3-1/TRBV3-2 - TGTGCCAGCAGCCAGGCTAGAGCATATGAGCAGTTCTTC CASSQARAYEQFF
TRBJ1-5 - TRBV27 TRBD1 TGTGCCAGCAGTTTATCGTGGGACAGGGCCCACAATCAGCCCCAGCATTTT CASSLSWDRAHNQPQHF
TRBJ2-5 - TRBV5-1 TRBD1 TGCGCCAGCGGGTCGGGACAGGCCCTCCAAGAGACCCAGTACTTC CASGSGQALQETQYF
TRBJ2-7 - TRBV21-1 - TGTGCCAGGGAACCAGGTCGGGATAAACGCTACGAGCAGTACTTC CAREPGRDKRYEQYF
TRBJ1-3 - TRBV28 - TGTGCCAGCAGTCCTCCTACAGGGTTGAACACCATATATTTT CASSPPTGLNTIYF
TRBJ2-3 once TRBV5-1 - TGCGCCAGCAGCCTCAGGGGGCGGGAGACAACAGATACGCAGTATTTT CASSLRGRETTDTQYF
TRBJ2-3 - TRBV7-2 TRBD1 TGTGCCAGCAGTAGGGGGCATGGGAGCACAGATACGCAGTATTTT CASSRGHGSTDTQYF
TRBJ2-5 - TRBV10-3 - TGTGCCATCAGTGAGAGCTTGGGGAAAGGACACCTCCAAGAGACCCAGTACTTC CAISESLGKGHLQETQYF
TRBJ2-5 - TRBV11-2 TRBD2 TGTGCCAGCAGCCCCCCTGGTCTAGCGGGAGTAGAGACCCAGTACTTC CASSPPGLAGVETQYF
TRBJ1-2 - TRBV6-1 - TGTGCCAGCAGTGATTTTAGGGGCGGCTATGGCTACACCTTC CASSDFRGGYGYTF
TRBJ1-1 - TRBV11-2 TRBD1 TGTGCCAGCAGCTTAGTAGGCGTGACAGGGGGCTATACTGAAGCTTTCTTT CASSLVGVTGGYTEAFF
TRBJ1-5 - TRBV7-2 - TGTGCCAGCAGCCCCCGGGACAATGCCAATCAGCCCCAGCATTTT CASSPRDNANQPQHF
TRBJ1-6 - TRBV4-1 TRBD1 TGCGCCAGCAGCCGGGGACAGGGGGATTCACCCCTCCACTTT CASSRGQGDSPLHF
TRBJ2-5 - TRBV9 - TGTGCCAGCAGCGTAGCACCGGGGGGCCGTGAGACCCAGTACTTC CASSVAPGGRETQYF
TRBJ1-1 - TRBV11-3 - TGTGCCAGCACCCGAGATCAGAACACTGAAGCTTTCTTT CASTRDQNTEAFF
TRBJ1-1 - TRBV27 - TGTGCCAGCAGTTTACAGGGTAGGACTGAAGCTTTCTTT CASSLQGRTEAFF
TRBJ2-3 - TRBV5-1 - TGCGCCAGCAGGGCGGGTACTAGCACAGATACGCAGTATTTT CASRAGTSTDTQYF
TRBJ1-4 - TRBV18 - TGTGCCAGCTCGGCGTTCTCAGAGGTTAATGAAAAACTGTTTTTT CASSAFSEVNEKLFF
TRBJ2-7 - TRBV6-5 - TGTGCCAGCAGTTACTCGAGCGGGTTTACCTACGAGCAGTACTTC CASSYSSGFTYEQYF
TRBJ1-5 - TRBV10-1 TRBD1 TGCGCCAGCAGTGAGTCGTCCCCGGACAGGGCCAGGGGTCAGCCCCAGCATTTT CASSESSPDRARGQPQHF
TRBJ1-2 - TRBV14 TRBD1 TGTGCCAGCAGCCCGGGACAGATCTATGGCTACACCTTC CASSPGQIYGYTF
TRBJ2-5 - TRBV19 TRBD1 TGTGCCAGTGGTCCCGGGACAGGGTTGGAGACCCAGTACTTC CASGPGTGLETQYF
TRBJ2-7 - TRBV4-1 - TGCGCCAGCAGCCAAGATGGGGCACTGCTACGCGAGCAGTACTTC CASSQDGALLREQYF
TRBJ1-5 - TRBV27 - TGTGCCAGCAGTCAAAGCCGGGGTCCGTACCAGCCCCAGCATTTT CASSQSRGPYQPQHF
TRBJ1-1 once TRBV12-5 - TGTGCTAGTGGTTTGGTCACCGGGGGGGGCAATACTGAAGCTTTCTTT CASGLVTGGGNTEAFF
TRBJ2-7 - TRBV3-1/TRBV3-2 TRBD2 TGTGCCAGCAGCCAAGCGGGGGGGATCTCCTACGAGCAGTACTTC CASSQAGGISYEQYF